The rows below give T cell receptor beta chains drawn from one sample of a study of blood T cell repertoires in COVID-19. TCRdb's table, derived via immunoSEQ multiplex PCR, lists solely in-frame clones and lacks some. Here the sample spans fewer than 70,000 clones, roughly 87% being singletons. Material for sequencing was peripheral blood. These receptors all stem from a man aged 45-65 years with active COVID-19. The CDR3 runs from the conserved cysteine through the conserved F or W. A D gene is named only where the DNA matches it firmly. A row's size may be missing; if present it is once, few, many or a size class.

v_call	j_call	clone_size	d_call	cdr3_length	cdr3_nt	cdr3_aa
TRBV6-5	TRBJ2-2	-	TRBD2	16	TGTGCCAGCAGTTACGCTGAACTAGCGGGTCCCGGGGAGCTGTTTTTT	CASSYAELAGPGELFF
TRBV9	TRBJ1-5	-	-	13	TGTGCCAGCAGCGTTCAGGGGAATCAGCCCCAGCATTTT	CASSVQGNQPQHF
TRBV7-2	TRBJ1-1	-	-	13	TGTGCCAGCAGCTTCGGATTCCACAGGGAAGCTTTCTTT	CASSFGFHREAFF
TRBV7-2	TRBJ1-2	-	TRBD1	14	TGTGCCAGCAGCCCCGACAGGGGGCCAGGAGGCTACACCTTC	CASSPDRGPGGYTF
TRBV5-1	TRBJ2-2	-	TRBD1	15	TGCGCCAGCAGCCCGCGGACAGGGGACACCGGGGAGCTGTTTTTT	CASSPRTGDTGELFF
TRBV6-2/TRBV6-3	TRBJ2-2	-	-	12	TGTGCCAGCAGTTATACTACCGGGGAGCTGTTTTTT	CASSYTTGELFF
TRBV5-6	TRBJ2-5	-	-	11	TGTGCCAGCAGCTCCGGAGAGACCCAGTACTTC	CASSSGETQYF
TRBV4-2	TRBJ2-2	-	-	12	TGTGCCAGCAGCCAAGTCTACGAGGAGCTGTTTTTT	CASSQVYEELFF
TRBV7-8	TRBJ1-1	-	TRBD1	14	TGTGCCAGCAGCTTAAACAGGGGAGGAACTGAAGCTTTCTTT	CASSLNRGGTEAFF
TRBV6-5	TRBJ2-5	-	TRBD1	14	TGTGCCAGCGGTCTGGGACAGGGAAAAGAGACCCAGTACTTC	CASGLGQGKETQYF
TRBV24-1	TRBJ2-2	-	TRBD1	17	TGTGCCACCAGTGATTACCGACAGGGGGCGATCCGTGGGGAGCTGTTTTTT	CATSDYRQGAIRGELFF
TRBV28	TRBJ1-2	few	-	12	TGTGCCAGCAGTTTAGGGGCGCAGGGCTACACCTTC	CASSLGAQGYTF
TRBV5-1	TRBJ2-7	-	-	15	TGCGCCAGCAGCTTCTCGCAGGCGAGCTCCTACGAGCAGTACTTC	CASSFSQASSYEQYF
TRBV7-6	TRBJ2-2	-	TRBD2	19	TGTGCCAGCAGTTTCCCCGGGACTAGCGGGGGGCTCAACACCGGGGAGCTGTTTTTT	CASSFPGTSGGLNTGELFF
TRBV21-1	TRBJ2-4	-	-	18	TGTGCCAGCAGCAAAGTCCTAGCGGGGGGCAGACGGGAAAACATTCAGTACTTC	CASSKVLAGGRRENIQYF
TRBV9	TRBJ1-4	-	-	16	TGTGCCAGCAGCCCGACGGGGGGGAGGACTAATGAAAAACTGTTTTTT	CASSPTGGRTNEKLFF
TRBV7-2	TRBJ1-4	-	TRBD1	13	TGTGCCACTGCACGGACAGGGGGCGGAAAACTGTTTTTT	CATARTGGGKLFF
TRBV3-1/TRBV3-2	TRBJ1-2	-	-	12	TGTGCCAGCAGCCAACTGCAGAATGGCTACACCTTC	CASSQLQNGYTF
TRBV28	TRBJ1-5	-	-	14	TGTGCCAGCAGTTTAGGAGGGGGCAATCAGCCCCAGCATTTT	CASSLGGGNQPQHF
TRBV3-1/TRBV3-2	TRBJ2-1	-	-	15	TGTGCCAGCAGCCAACTAGGAACATCAGCGGCTGAGCAGTTCTTC	CASSQLGTSAAEQFF
TRBV28	TRBJ2-2	-	-	14	TGTGCCAGCAGTTTTGGGGGGACGGCTGGGGAGCTGTTTTTT	CASSFGGTAGELFF
TRBV6-2/TRBV6-3	TRBJ1-1	-	-	16	TGTGCCAGCAGATACAACCCCACAGGGCGGGTCACTGAAGCTTTCTTT	CASRYNPTGRVTEAFF
TRBV19	TRBJ1-1	-	-	14	TGTGCCAGTAGTATAGATGGACTCAACACTGAAGCTTTCTTT	CASSIDGLNTEAFF
TRBV28	TRBJ1-5	-	TRBD1	14	TGTGCCAGCAGGCCGGGACAGGGGGCTAGGCCCCAGCATTTT	CASRPGQGARPQHF
TRBV24-1	TRBJ2-5	-	-	15	TGTGCCACCAGTGATTCTAGCCTAATATCAGAGACCCAGTACTTC	CATSDSSLISETQYF
TRBV3-1/TRBV3-2	TRBJ1-1	-	-	18	TGTGCCAGCAGCCAAGAGGGGGCGGACCTCATGTTGAACACTGAAGCTTTCTTT	CASSQEGADLMLNTEAFF
TRBV4-2	TRBJ2-5	-	TRBD2	14	TGTGCCAGCAGCCAACGGCTAGCGGAAGAGACCCAGTACTTC	CASSQRLAEETQYF
TRBV3-1/TRBV3-2	TRBJ2-3	-	-	15	TGTGCCAGCAGCAGGGGCGGCGGTGGGGCAGATACGCAGTATTTT	CASSRGGGGADTQYF
TRBV9	TRBJ2-3	-	TRBD2	14	TGTGCCAGCAGCTTAGCGGGAGGCACAGATACGCAGTATTTT	CASSLAGGTDTQYF
TRBV9	TRBJ2-3	-	TRBD2	16	TGTGCCAGCAGCGGGAGCTGGTCGGGAGGGCCAGATACGCAGTATTTT	CASSGSWSGGPDTQYF
TRBV7-2	TRBJ1-5	-	TRBD1	14	TGTGCCAGCAGCGAGAGGACAGGGAATCAGCCCCAGCATTTT	CASSERTGNQPQHF
TRBV5-4	TRBJ2-1	-	-	14	TGTGCCAGCAGCCCTGTCCGGACGGGGAATGAGCAGTTCTTC	CASSPVRTGNEQFF
TRBV4-1	TRBJ1-1	-	-	15	TGCGCCAGCAGCCAAGTACAGGCTGTGGGCACTGAAGCTTTCTTT	CASSQVQAVGTEAFF
TRBV7-2	TRBJ1-2	-	TRBD1	14	TGTGCCAGCAGCTCCAACAGGGGACCCTATGGCTACACCTTC	CASSSNRGPYGYTF
TRBV18	TRBJ2-6	-	-	15	TGTGCCAGCTCACCGGCCTTCTCTGGGGCCAACGTCCTGACTTTC	CASSPAFSGANVLTF
TRBV10-3	TRBJ2-3	once	-	17	TGTGCCATCCGAGATTGGGGTAGCGGAGCTAGCACAGATACGCAGTATTTT	CAIRDWGSGASTDTQYF
TRBV2	TRBJ1-1	-	-	12	TGTGCCACCCGACTCGAACAGGGAATAGCTTTCTTT	CATRLEQGIAFF
TRBV7-6	TRBJ2-3	-	TRBD2	14	TGTGCCAGCAGCCCGGGACTAGTGACAGATACGCAGTATTTT	CASSPGLVTDTQYF
TRBV29-1	TRBJ2-5	-	-	13	TGCAGCGTTGAGGGCAGTTGGCAAGAGACCCAGTACTTC	CSVEGSWQETQYF
TRBV28	TRBJ1-4	-	-	15	TGTGCCAGCATCCCAGCGGGTCCACGTAATGAAAAACTGTTTTTT	CASIPAGPRNEKLFF
TRBV9	TRBJ2-5	-	-	13	TGTGCCAGCAGCGTACAGGGTTGGGAGACCCAGTACTTC	CASSVQGWETQYF